Below are 24 T cell receptor beta chains sequenced from a single sample in a study of cytomegalovirus exposure and HLA in healthy donors. With 60 Vbeta and 13 Jbeta primers, the PCR was carried out. Only in-frame clones appear in the TCRdb table, and some are missing; sequencing was by immunoSEQ multiplex PCR. The repertoire holds 90,000 to 130,000 clones, around three quarters seen once, with 1% to 1.5% in the top ten. Sequencing was done on a sample of PBMCs. Receptors originate from a woman younger than 45 in good health and CMV-seronegative.

V gene TRBV2 combines with J gene TRBJ2-3, with D uncertain. V lost 7 bases and J lost 0, with 20 bases in between. CDR1 is SNHLY and CDR2 is FYNNEI in the germline V gene. The CDR3 is 17 residues long. The CDR3 nucleotides read TGTGCCAGCACAAAAAGAGGCACAACTGCTAGCACAGATACGCAGTATTTT. This translates into CASTKRGTTASTDTQYF.

V usage is TRBV4-2 and J usage is TRBJ2-1, with unresolved D. The CDR3 contains 21 residues. Trimming took 0 bases from V and 0 from J, leaving 24 bases between them. Germline CDR1 and CDR2: LGHNA and YNFKEQ. DNA of the CDR3: TGTGCCAGCAGCCAAGATCTTGGCCCCGAACTCCGACTCGGCTCCTACAATGAGCAGTTCTTC. Translated, it gives CASSQDLGPELRLGSYNEQFF.

V and J are TRBV29-1 and TRBJ2-3; TRBD2 aligns across 8 bases. V lost 6 bases, J lost 0 bases, and 14 bases stayed unmatched. Per the germline V gene, CDR1 is SQVTM and CDR2 is ANQGSEA. The CDR3 totals 17 residues. CDR3 bases: TGCAGCGTCCGGGGGGGTCATCTACCTTCTAGCACAGATACGCAGTATTTT. Protein product: CSVRGGHLPSSTDTQYF.

The chain uses TRBV10-3 and TRBJ2-7, with 7 bases aligning to TRBD2. CDR3 length equals 15 residues. The ends lost 3 bases at V and 1 base at J; junction bases unmatched: 6. CDR1 is ENHRY and CDR2 is SYGVKD in the germline V gene. The CDR3 loop reads CAISDTASGSYEQYF. Written as DNA, the CDR3 is TGTGCCATCAGTGATACGGCTAGCGGATCCTACGAGCAGTACTTC.

This clone appeared a few times. This sequence joins TRBV10-3 and TRBJ2-5; tentative D call: TRBD2 (5 bases). CDR1 and CDR2 from the germline V gene are ENHRY and SYGVKD. Trimming shortened V by 6 bases and J by 2 bases, and 10 bases separated the two germline ends. This CDR3 contains 13 residues. The CDR3 region is CAISRESQETQYF. DNA of the CDR3: TGTGCCATCAGCCGGGAAAGTCAAGAGACCCAGTACTTC.

The chain joins TRBV7-2 to TRBJ1-2; D is uncertain. V was shortened by 1 base and J by 4 bases, with 7 bases between the two germline ends. CDR3 length equals 13 residues. CDR1 is SGHTA, CDR2 FQGNSA, per germline. The chain's CDR3 is CASSLERLYGYTF. The CDR3 DNA follows: TGTGCCAGCAGCTTAGAGAGACTCTATGGCTACACCTTC. The variable domain in full, with the rest retrieved from reference TRBV7-2 and TRBJ1-2, is GAGVSQSPSNKVTEKGKDVELRCDPISGHTALYWYRQSLGQGLEFLIYFQGNSAPDKSGLPSDRFSAERTGGSVSTLTIQRTQQEDSAVYLCASSLERLYGYTFGSGTRLTVV.

In the case of this clone: This same CDR3 is encoded by further DNA sequences in the sample. The V call is TRBV5-1, the J call TRBJ2-1; TRBD2 matches at 10 bases. The V and J ends lost 0 bases and 5 bases, in that order; junction bases with no gene match: 2. This CDR3 spans 15 amino acids. CDR1 is SGHRS, CDR2 YFSETQ, per germline. The CDR3 sequence: CASSLELAGNNEQFF. For the CDR3, the DNA is TGCGCCAGCAGCTTGGAACTAGCGGGAAACAATGAGCAGTTCTTC. Full variable domain (outside the CDR3, taken from reference TRBV5-1 and TRBJ2-1): KAGVTQTPRYLIKTRGQQVTLSCSPISGHRSVSWYQQTPGQGLQFLFEYFSETQRNKGNFPGRFSGRQFSNSRSEMNVSTLELGDSALYLCASSLELAGNNEQFFGPGTRLTVL.

The chain is built from TRBV7-9 and TRBJ2-7, with D tentatively TRBD2 (6 bases). Trimming left V 1 base short and J 5 bases short, with 9 bases between. Per the germline V gene, CDR1 is SEHNR and CDR2 is FQNEAQ (reference sequence). The CDR3 is 13 amino acids. The CDR3 bases are TGTGCCAGCAGCTTAGTCCGGAGGGACGAGCAGTACTTC. This encodes CASSLVRRDEQYF.

This clone was recorded a few times. The chain has TRBV13 and TRBJ2-7; maybe TRBD1 (5 bases). This CDR3 has 15 residues. The V and J ends lost 1 base and 0 bases respectively, with 10 bases between them. Germline V gene sequence: CDR1 PRHDT, CDR2 FYEKMQ (reference sequence). The CDR3 DNA follows: TGTGCCAGCAGCTTAGTTACAGGCAGCTCCTACGAGCAGTACTTC. Residues: CASSLVTGSSYEQYF.

V gene TRBV5-8 combines with J gene TRBJ2-7; no reliable D call. V dropped 4 bases and J dropped 1 base, with 6 bases sitting between them. CDR1 and CDR2 (germline): SGHTS, YDEGEE. The CDR3 is made up of 12 amino acids. CDR3 in amino acids: CASSLPSYEQYF. The CDR3, as DNA: TGTGCCAGCAGCCTTCCTTCCTACGAGCAGTACTTC. Full variable domain (missing parts from reference TRBV5-8 and TRBJ2-7): EAGVTQSPTHLIKTRGQQATLRCSPISGHTSVYWYQQALGLGLQFLLWYDEGEERNRGNFPPRFSGRQFPNYSSELNVNALELEDSALYLCASSLPSYEQYFGPGTRLTVT.

V and J are TRBV7-2 and TRBJ1-5; tentatively, D is TRBD1 (5 bases). CDR1 and CDR2 (germline): SGHTA, FQGNSA. The CDR3 loop spans 14 amino acids. V lost 5 bases and J 2 bases, leaving 10 bases between the germline ends. The CDR3 bases are TGTGCCAGCAGCCCCGACAGCCGCAATCAGCCCCAGCATTTT. Its protein is CASSPDSRNQPQHF.

The V call is TRBV9, the J call TRBJ2-1, with 12 nucleotides matching TRBD2. The length of the CDR3 is 16 residues. The V gene's germline CDR1 is SGDLS and CDR2 YYNGEE. With 0 bases clipped from V and 9 bases from J, the junction kept 7 bases outside the gene matches. CDR3 sequence (DNA): TGTGCCAGCAGCGTAGTTACTAGCGGGGGGTCTGGTGAGCAGTTCTTC. Translated: CASSVVTSGGSGEQFF.

This chain joins TRBV4-2 and TRBJ2-7; TRBD2 agrees at 15 bases. CDR3 length: 21 residues. CDR1 and CDR2 from the germline V gene are LGHNA and YNFKEQ. Unmatched junction bases numbered 13, after V lost 0 bases and J lost 1 base. CDR3 residues: CASSQEKLPGLAGGRSYEQYF. The CDR3 nucleotides read TGTGCCAGCAGCCAAGAAAAATTGCCTGGACTAGCGGGAGGGCGGTCCTACGAGCAGTACTTC.

The rearrangement links TRBV14 to TRBJ2-5, with TRBD1 matching 9 bases. In germline, CDR1 is SGHDN, CDR2 FVKESK. The CDR3 totals 16 residues. V trimming: 4 bases; J trimming: 2 bases; junction bases outside the gene matches: 8. DNA of the CDR3: TGTGCCAGCAGCCCTCGGGACAGGGCCCTTCAAGAGACCCAGTACTTC. Translating it yields CASSPRDRALQETQYF.

The chain carries TRBV30 and TRBJ2-1, with TRBD1 matching 9 bases. This CDR3 has 14 residues. Germline CDR1 and CDR2: GTSNPN and SVGIG (reference sequence). Losses at the gene ends were 3 bases for V and 8 bases for J; bases not matched to a gene: 8. CDR3 in amino acids: CAWRPDRGVDEQFF. CDR3 bases: TGTGCCTGGAGGCCAGACAGGGGGGTCGATGAGCAGTTCTTC.

This chain joins TRBV19 and TRBJ1-5, with a possible D match to TRBD1 (6 bases). The V and J ends lost 5 bases and 6 bases respectively, with 14 bases between them. Germline-derived CDR1 and CDR2 are LNHDA and SQIVND (reference sequence). This CDR3 comprises 14 residues. CDR3 sequence reads: CASSLLDSRQPQHF. The CDR3 region has the DNA TGTGCCAGTAGTCTCTTGGACAGTCGTCAGCCCCAGCATTTT.

The chain combines TRBV4-3 with TRBJ1-2; D not resolved. This CDR3 region has 15 residues. Germline V gene data show CDR1 as LGHNA and CDR2 as YSLEER. The V end was cut by 1 base, the J end by 0 bases, with 9 bases between. CDR3 DNA: TGCGCCAGCAGCCAAGGGGCAGGTACTAACTATGGCTACACCTTC. This translates into CASSQGAGTNYGYTF.

The chain has TRBV4-2 and TRBJ2-3, with a tentative D call TRBD2 (5 bases). The CDR3 contains 15 residues. The V and J ends lost 0 bases and 5 bases respectively, with 12 bases between them. Germline V gene data show CDR1 as LGHNA and CDR2 as YNFKEQ. Written as DNA, the CDR3 is TGTGCCAGCAGCCAAGACGGGGATTTAGGAGATACGCAGTATTTT. Translating it yields CASSQDGDLGDTQYF.

V and J are TRBV9 and TRBJ2-7; 8 positions agree with TRBD1. This CDR3 comprises 15 residues. CDR1 and CDR2 (germline): SGDLS, YYNGEE. V trimming: 0 bases; J trimming: 4 bases; junction bases outside the gene matches: 6. This chain's CDR3 is CASSVAGQGAYEQYF. In DNA, the CDR3 is TGTGCCAGCAGCGTAGCAGGGCAGGGGGCTTACGAGCAGTACTTC. Together with reference TRBV9 and TRBJ2-7, the CDR3 gives the full variable domain: DSGVTQTPKHLITATGQRVTLRCSPRSGDLSVYWYQQSLDQGLQFLIQYYNGEERAKGNILERFSAQQFPDLHSELNLSSLELGDSALYFCASSVAGQGAYEQYFGPGTRLTVT.

The chain employs TRBV19 and TRBJ1-5, with 12 bases identical to TRBD1. The CDR3 totals 16 residues. V was pared by 6 bases and J by 2 bases, with 5 bases of the junction left unmatched. Germline-derived CDR1 and CDR2 are LNHDA and SQIVND (reference sequence). The chain's CDR3 is CASRLGQGAGNQPQHF. The CDR3, as DNA: TGTGCCAGTAGATTGGGACAGGGGGCTGGCAATCAGCCCCAGCATTTT.

This clone was seen only once. The rearrangement links TRBV5-1 to TRBJ2-7; 10 bases align to TRBD2. The CDR3 is 16 residues long. V gave up 4 bases and J gave up 3 bases; unmatched junction bases: 10. Per germline, CDR1 SGHRS and CDR2 YFSETQ. The CDR3 sequence: CASSRGGASGSYEQYF. The CDR3 nucleotides are TGCGCCAGCAGCCGGGGAGGGGCTAGCGGGAGCTACGAGCAGTACTTC. Looking up the rest from reference TRBV5-1 and TRBJ2-7 gives the full variable domain: KAGVTQTPRYLIKTRGQQVTLSCSPISGHRSVSWYQQTPGQGLQFLFEYFSETQRNKGNFPGRFSGRQFSNSRSEMNVSTLELGDSALYLCASSRGGASGSYEQYFGPGTRLTVT.

The V and J genes are TRBV6-1 and TRBJ2-7; 7 nucleotides match TRBD1. Per germline, CDR1 MNHNS and CDR2 SASEGT. V shed 10 bases, J shed 6 bases, and the junction held 15 bases outside the gene matches. The CDR3 extends over 14 amino acids. For the CDR3, the DNA is TGTGCCATTACCTCGACAGGGTGGCTTTTCGAGCAGTACTTC. This codes for CAITSTGWLFEQYF.

The chain couples TRBV6-4 to TRBJ2-7; 9 bases are shared with TRBD2. This CDR3 spans 20 amino acids. With 6 bases clipped from V and 3 bases from J, the junction kept 24 bases outside the gene matches. CDR1 is MRHNA, CDR2 SNTAGT, per germline. The CDR3 spells CASSPLLGREGPRPLYEQYF. The DNA of the CDR3 is TGTGCCAGCAGCCCCCTTTTGGGGCGGGAGGGCCCCCGCCCCCTCTACGAGCAGTACTTC.

This clone was detected only a few times. This chain uses TRBV7-8 with TRBJ1-1; the D gene is possibly TRBD1 (6 bases). The CDR3 is 14 residues long. V lost 5 bases and J 1 base, leaving 11 bases between the germline ends. The germline CDR1 and CDR2 sequences are SGHVS and FQNEAQ. CDR3 sequence (DNA): TGTGCCAGCAGCGTCGGGGGGGCGAACACTGAAGCTTTCTTT. This encodes CASSVGGANTEAFF.